This T cell receptor beta chain was retrieved from a study of cytomegalovirus exposure and HLA in healthy donors. J lost 1 base, V lost 1 base, and 2 bases had no gene match. CDR1 and CDR2 (germline): KGHSH, LQKENI. This CDR3 is built from 15 residues. The sample holds a few counts of this clone. TCRdb keeps only in-frame clones here, not all; method: immunoSEQ multiplex PCR. This sample has under 300,000 clones, with around 85% found just once. The sample taken for sequencing was PBMCs. The sequence was obtained from a woman aged 30 to 39 in good health and CMV-seropositive. The V call is TRBV18, the J call TRBJ2-7; 9 positions agree with TRBD2. DNA for the CDR3: TGTGCCAGCTCACCACGACTAGCGGATTCCTACGAGCAGTACTTC. Translating gives CASSPRLADSYEQYF. Full variable domain (remainder filled in from reference TRBV18 and TRBJ2-7): NAGVMQNPRHLVRRRGQEARLRCSPMKGHSHVYWYRQLPEEGLKFMVYLQKENIIDESGMPKERFSAEFPKEGPSILRIQQVVRGDSAAYFCASSPRLADSYEQYFGPGTRLTVT.